This T cell receptor beta chain was sequenced for a study of PD-1 blockade in mismatch repair-deficient tumors. Overall study findings and caveats: Tumor-resident clones, often undetectable pretreatment in blood, expanded then contracted after pembrolizumab.

TCRs were sequenced from three patients responding to pembrolizumab. The germline V and J ends were trimmed by 4 bases and 4 bases, with 10 bases remaining between them. The CDR3 sequence is 13 residues long. Germline V gene data show CDR1 as SQVTM and CDR2 as ANQGSEA. Assay: immunoSEQ multiplex PCR; the TCRdb copy retains only in-frame clones and omits some. The data contain 45,000 to 55,000 clones, more than 65% of them seen just once; the ten biggest clones take up over 7.5%. On this clone itself: Antigen specificity is unknown.

The clonotype comes from an adult with mismatch repair-deficient cancer. The sample consisted of peripheral blood, taken approximately 18 weeks after starting pembrolizumab. The V and J genes are TRBV29-1 and TRBJ2-2; TRBD1 is a possible D gene (5 bases). CDR3 DNA: TGCAGCGTTGGACAGAGGATCACCGGGGAGCTGTTTTTT. Translated: CSVGQRITGELFF.